Presented here are 16 T cell receptor beta chains from one specimen sequenced in a study of shared clonotypes between healthy human individuals. TCRdb's copy holds only in-frame clones and misses some; the assay was immunoSEQ multiplex PCR. The sample holds around 1.5 million clones, 98% seen once. Material for sequencing was naive CD4+ T cells sorted from blood. Subset here: CD45RA+ positively selected. The receptors were sampled from a man in his thirties or forties in good health.

V is TRBV29-1 and J is TRBJ1-1, with a possible D match to TRBD1 (5 bases). In germline, CDR1 is SQVTM, CDR2 ANQGSEA. The CDR3 contains 13 residues. The CDR3 sequence is CGTPDWPNTEAFF. CDR3 in DNA: TGCGGGACCCCCGACTGGCCGAACACTGAAGCTTTCTTT.

The CDR3 sequence: CASSYSSAVSYEQYF. CDR3 sequence (DNA): TGTGCCAGCAGTTACTCGTCCGCAGTCTCCTACGAGCAGTACTTC. The rearrangement links TRBV6-5 to TRBJ2-7; D call uncertain. Germline-derived CDR1 and CDR2 are MNHEY and SVGAGI. The CDR3 length is 15 residues. V lost 0 bases and J 0 bases, leaving 9 bases between the germline ends.

This chain links TRBV5-1 with TRBJ2-5; D remains ambiguous. There are 17 residues in the CDR3. The germline CDR1 and CDR2 sequences are SGHRS and YFSETQ. The V gene lost 0 bases and the J gene lost 1 base, with 16 bases spanning the gap. For the CDR3, the DNA is TGCGCCAGCAGCTTGGGACCCTCCCACAGAGTCCAAGAGACCCAGTACTTC. Its protein is CASSLGPSHRVQETQYF.

CDR3 residues: CASSLEFRGTKKEETQYF. In DNA, the CDR3 is TGTGCCAGCAGCTTAGAGTTCCGGGGCACAAAAAAAGAAGAGACCCAGTACTTC. The V gene is TRBV7-2, the J gene TRBJ2-5; D possibly uses TRBD1 or TRBD2 (5 bases each). Germline V gene sequence: CDR1 SGHTA, CDR2 FQGNSA. Between the trimmed V and J ends, which lost 1 base and 3 bases, there was a span of 21 bases. The CDR3 totals 18 residues.

V usage is TRBV7-9 and J usage is TRBJ1-5; possibly TRBD1 for D (5 bases). V lost 0 bases and J lost 0, with 18 bases in between. Germline values: CDR1 SEHNR, CDR2 FQNEAQ (reference sequence). The CDR3 sequence is 19 residues long. In DNA form, the CDR3 reads TGTGCCAGCAGCTTAGCGTTACGGCCAGGGCGCTCTAGCAATCAGCCCCAGCATTTT. This gives the protein CASSLALRPGRSSNQPQHF.

The chain links TRBV7-2 to TRBJ2-1; D is unclear. The CDR3 has 15 amino acids. Germline V CDR1 and CDR2: SGHTA, FQGNSA. The V and J ends lost 1 base and 3 bases respectively, with 10 bases between them. The CDR3 sequence: CASSLDPTYYNEQFF. The CDR3 DNA reads TGTGCCAGCAGCTTAGACCCGACCTACTACAATGAGCAGTTCTTC.

V and J are TRBV27 and TRBJ2-3, with D possibly TRBD2 on 6 matching bases. Trimming left V 3 bases short and J 5 bases short, with 18 bases between. CDR1 and CDR2 (germline): MNHEY, SMNVEV (reference sequence). This CDR3 has 16 amino acids. The CDR3 region has the DNA TGTGCCAGCAGTTTGACCGCCCCGGGACTTGGAGATACGCAGTATTTT. Protein sequence: CASSLTAPGLGDTQYF.

The V call is TRBV6-6, the J call TRBJ2-7, with D possibly being TRBD1 (5 bases). This CDR3 spans 15 amino acids. V was trimmed by 2 bases and J by 3 bases, leaving 14 bases between them. Germline V gene sequence: CDR1 MNHNY, CDR2 SVGAGI (reference sequence). The CDR3 region has the DNA TGTGCCAGCAGTTACGGTGCCCCAAGGGGCTACGAGCAGTACTTC. Its protein is CASSYGAPRGYEQYF.

CDR3 sequence: CASSPTRNSYEQYF. Here the CDR3 DNA reads TGTGCCAGCAGCCCGACACGGAATTCCTACGAGCAGTACTTC. This rearrangement joins TRBV14 to TRBJ2-7; unclear D gene. V was trimmed by 4 bases and J by 1 base, leaving 11 bases between them. The CDR3 contains 14 residues. CDR1 is SGHDN, CDR2 FVKESK, per germline.

The V call is TRBV14, the J call TRBJ2-7; 11 bases fit TRBD1. J lost 6 bases, V lost 5 bases, and 9 bases had no gene match. Germline V gene lookup returns CDR1 SGHDN and CDR2 FVKESK. The CDR3 consists of 15 residues. The CDR3 nucleotides are TGTGCCAGCAGCGGACGATTAGGACAGGGGGCCGAGCAGTACTTC. This encodes CASSGRLGQGAEQYF. Complete variable domain (other parts from reference TRBV14 and TRBJ2-7): EAGVTQFPSHSVIEKGQTVTLRCDPISGHDNLYWYRRVMGKEIKFLLHFVKESKQDESGMPNNRFLAERTGGTYSTLKVQPAELEDSGVYFCASSGRLGQGAEQYFGPGTRLTVT.

DNA for the CDR3: TGTGCCATCAGGAACGGACAGAGTTATGGCTACACCTTC. Its protein product is CAIRNGQSYGYTF. The chain links TRBV10-3 to TRBJ1-2, with D possibly matching TRBD1 (6 bases). The CDR3 covers 13 residues. Trimming took off 6 bases at V and 5 bases at J, with 13 bases between the two ends. In germline, CDR1 is ENHRY, CDR2 SYGVKD.

The V and J genes are TRBV2 and TRBJ1-2; D uncertain. CDR3 size: 14 residues. V lost 2 bases, J lost 4 bases, and 11 bases lay in between. Germline V lookup: CDR1 SNHLY, CDR2 FYNNEI. The CDR3 sequence: CASSEKSGVYGYTF. The CDR3 nucleotides read TGTGCCAGCAGTGAAAAGAGCGGGGTCTATGGCTACACCTTC.

J is TRBJ2-7 and V is TRBV4-3; 9 bases line up with TRBD2. CDR1 is LGHNA and CDR2 is YSLEER in the germline V gene. V lost 1 base to trimming and J lost 3 bases; unmatched junction nucleotides: 7. The CDR3 is 16 amino acids. In DNA form, the CDR3 reads TGCGCCAGCAGCCAAGTCCGCGGGAGGGCGGACTACGAGCAGTACTTC. Translating gives CASSQVRGRADYEQYF.

The chain recombines TRBV10-3 with TRBJ1-5, with a possible D match to TRBD1 (6 bases). Germline assignment: CDR1 ENHRY and CDR2 SYGVKD. V lost 3 bases and J lost 5, with 14 bases in between. This CDR3 spans 15 amino acids. This CDR3 reads CAISDPAQGDQPQHF. CDR3 DNA sequence: TGTGCCATCAGTGACCCGGCACAGGGCGATCAGCCCCAGCATTTT.

The rearrangement links TRBV4-1 to TRBJ2-7, with a weak D call TRBD2 (6 bases). This CDR3 has 16 residues. V shed 0 bases and J shed 0 bases, with 12 bases lying between them. Per germline, CDR1 MGHRA and CDR2 YSYEKL. The CDR3 bases are TGCGCCAGCAGCCAAGATTCGGCGGGATTCTCCTACGAGCAGTACTTC. Translation gives CASSQDSAGFSYEQYF.

In the case of this clone: This specimen includes other DNA sequences encoding the same CDR3. The gene calls are TRBV18 and TRBJ2-3, with D perhaps TRBD1 (6 bases). Trimming cost V 6 bases and J 0 bases, with 10 bases left between them. Germline CDR1 and CDR2: KGHSH and LQKENI. The CDR3 runs to 14 residues. The CDR3 spells CASSPTGSTDTQYF. CDR3 coding DNA: TGTGCCAGCTCTCCGACAGGAAGCACAGATACGCAGTATTTT.